The present T cell receptor beta chain was sequenced within a study of shared clonotypes between healthy human individuals. General study results and limits: It was observed that approximately 5% of naive CD4 clonotypes were shared across a few donors.

Each cell subset's genomic DNA was divided evenly among several immunoSEQ plates. The protocol was immunoSEQ multiplex PCR, while the TCRdb copy is restricted to in-frame clones and leaves out a portion. This table has over a million clones, about 84% appearing once. The investigators split CD4+ cells into a CD45RA+ naive subset and a CD45RA-negative memory subset. Comment on this clone: Its antigen is not known.

This sequence was found in a man younger than 35 in good health. Some clones in this sample may be carry-over from other donors' samples. Sequences were obtained from memory CD4+ T cells from PBMCs. Subset: CD45RA-negative fraction.

CDR3 region: CASSSNLLGSKNIQYF. CDR3 nucleotide sequence: TGCGCCAGCAGCTCCAATCTTCTCGGGAGCAAAAACATTCAGTACTTC. This chain uses TRBV4-3 with TRBJ2-4, with D possibly matching TRBD2 (6 bases). Germline CDR1 reads LGHNA; CDR2 reads YSLEER. The CDR3 totals 16 residues. V dropped 5 bases and J dropped 3 bases, with 17 bases sitting between them.